The next 14 T cell receptor beta chains were all read from a single sample in a study of blood T cell repertoires in COVID-19. Sequenced by immunoSEQ multiplex PCR; TCRdb stores in-frame clones only, minus some. The table shows over 200,000 clones, with 90% to 95% occurring only once. Material for sequencing was peripheral blood. Source of these receptors: a man aged 55 to 70 with COVID-19, enrolled during active disease.

This chain uses TRBV3-1 (or the pseudogene TRBV3-2) with TRBJ2-3; a weak D match, TRBD2 (6 bases). Trimming cost V 7 bases and J 2 bases, with 13 bases left between them. Germline V gives CDR1 LGHDT, CDR2 YNNKEL (reference sequence). This CDR3 has 14 residues. The CDR3 protein is CASTQGLTTDTQYF. The CDR3 coding sequence is TGTGCCAGCACCCAGGGACTTACCACAGATACGCAGTATTTT.

J is TRBJ2-7 and V is TRBV6-1; TRBD2 matches at 9 bases. With 4 bases clipped from V and 0 bases from J, the junction kept 7 bases outside the gene matches. This CDR3 region has 16 residues. The germline gives CDR1 MNHNS, CDR2 SASEGT. The CDR3 sequence is CASSARASGISYEQYF. As DNA, the CDR3 is TGTGCCAGCAGTGCCCGGGCTAGCGGGATCTCCTACGAGCAGTACTTC.

The genes are TRBV7-9 and TRBJ2-3; TRBD2 agrees at 8 bases. The CDR3 spans 15 residues. Germline V CDR1 and CDR2: SEHNR, FQNEAQ (reference sequence). Trimming took 1 base from V and 1 from J; bases not matched to a gene: 1. The CDR3 spells CASSLGAGGTDTQYF. The CDR3 DNA sequence: TGTGCCAGCAGCTTAGGAGCGGGAGGCACAGATACGCAGTATTTT.

This clone is a singleton in its sample. The rearrangement uses TRBV19 and TRBJ1-6; D gene uncertain. V was shortened by 5 bases and J by 0 bases, with 11 bases between the two germline ends. The germline V gene has CDR1 LNHDA and CDR2 SQIVND (reference sequence). The CDR3 length is 16 residues. The CDR3 loop reads CASSPTQYSYNSPLHF. The CDR3 region has the DNA TGTGCCAGTAGTCCAACACAGTACTCCTATAATTCACCCCTCCACTTT. Complete variable domain (other parts from reference TRBV19 and TRBJ1-6): DGGITQSPKYLFRKEGQNVTLSCEQNLNHDAMYWYRQDPGQGLRLIYYSQIVNDFQKGDIAEGYSVSREKKESFPLTVTSAQKNPTAFYLCASSPTQYSYNSPLHFGNGTRLTVT.

This sequence joins TRBV18 and TRBJ1-5; D not resolved. Germline lookup yields CDR1 KGHSH and CDR2 LQKENI. Trimming took off 3 bases at V and 3 bases at J, with 12 bases between the two ends. The CDR3 runs 15 residues. CDR3 DNA: TGTGCCAGCTCACCCGGTGCGGGTGACAATCAGCCCCAGCATTTT. It translates to CASSPGAGDNQPQHF.

This sequence joins TRBV25-1 and TRBJ1-5; D not resolved. V was trimmed by 7 bases and J by 0 bases, leaving 16 bases between them. The CDR3 is made up of 16 amino acids. Germline V lookup: CDR1 MGHDK, CDR2 SYGVNS. The CDR3 spells CASIRAGSYSNQPQHF. The CDR3 coding sequence is TGTGCCAGCATCCGGGCGGGCAGTTATAGCAATCAGCCCCAGCATTTT.

The V and J genes are TRBV12-3 or TRBV12-4 and TRBJ1-5; no clear D. This CDR3 spans 12 amino acids. Trimming cost V 2 bases and J 6 bases, with 5 bases left between them. CDR3 nucleotides: TGTGCCAGCAGTTTATCTGTTCAGCCCCAGCATTTT. Translated, it gives CASSLSVQPQHF.

The chain carries TRBV10-3 and TRBJ1-3; unclear D gene. Germline CDR1 reads ENHRY; CDR2 reads SYGVKD. CDR3 size: 16 residues. V was clipped by 7 bases and J by 2 bases, with 18 bases between them. This CDR3 is CAINTRREQTGNTIYF. As DNA, the CDR3 is TGTGCCATCAATACAAGGAGGGAACAGACTGGAAACACCATATATTTT.

This chain connects TRBV10-3 to TRBJ2-1, with D possibly TRBD2 on 7 matching bases. The CDR3 has 15 amino acids. Trimming cost V 6 bases and J 0 bases, with 12 bases left between them. Germline V gene sequence: CDR1 ENHRY, CDR2 SYGVKD. CDR3 sequence: CAIREGGASYNEQFF. The CDR3 bases are TGTGCCATCAGGGAGGGGGGGGCCTCCTACAATGAGCAGTTCTTC.

The chain uses TRBV6-5 and TRBJ2-1, with D possibly being TRBD1 (6 bases). Germline-derived CDR1 and CDR2 are MNHEY and SVGAGI. Between the trimmed V and J ends, which lost 6 bases and 7 bases, there was a span of 19 bases. The CDR3 has 15 residues. The CDR3 loop is CASRAQGMRRNEQFF. The CDR3 bases are TGTGCCAGCAGGGCACAGGGTATGCGTCGGAATGAGCAGTTCTTC.

This chain joins TRBV28 and TRBJ1-6; TRBD1 might be the D (6 bases). Germline values: CDR1 MDHEN, CDR2 SYDVKM. The ends were cut back, 2 bases at V and 10 bases at J, with 15 bases in the middle. This CDR3 contains 15 residues. The CDR3 DNA reads TGTGCCAGCAGTTTAACGTCGGGGGGCTGGTCACCCCTCCACTTT. This sequence encodes CASSLTSGGWSPLHF.

This clone appeared once. The chain uses TRBV6-2 or TRBV6-3 and TRBJ2-7, with a weak D call TRBD2 (5 bases). CDR1 is MNHEY and CDR2 is SVGEGT in the germline V gene. CDR3 length equals 14 residues. The ends were cut back, 6 bases at V and 1 base at J, with 13 bases in the middle. The DNA for the CDR3 is TGTGCCAGCAGACCTTCCCGGGATTCCTACGAGCAGTACTTC. It encodes CASRPSRDSYEQYF.

J is TRBJ2-3 and V is TRBV7-9; 9 bases map to TRBD1. CDR1 is SEHNR, CDR2 FQNEAQ, per germline (reference sequence). The CDR3 totals 16 residues. V lost 6 bases, J lost 3 bases, and 10 bases stayed unmatched. CDR3 nucleotides: TGTGCCAGCAGAGCCGGGACAGGGAGGAGGACAGATACGCAGTATTTT. Amino acid sequence: CASRAGTGRRTDTQYF.

The chain joins TRBV2 to TRBJ2-3; D possibly corresponds to TRBD2 (6 bases). CDR3 length equals 12 residues. Germline CDR1 SNHLY, CDR2 FYNNEI. V was cut by 6 bases and J by 4 bases, with 8 bases left in between. CDR3 DNA: TGTGCCAGCAGGGCTAGCGCAGATACGCAGTATTTT. Translating it yields CASRASADTQYF. Drawing the rest from reference TRBV2 and TRBJ2-3, the complete variable domain is EPEVTQTPSHQVTQMGQEVILRCVPISNHLYFYWYRQILGQKVEFLVSFYNNEISEKSEIFDDQFSVERPDGSNFTLKIRSTKLEDSAMYFCASRASADTQYFGPGTRLTVL.